These T cell receptor beta chains were read from a single sample in a study of CD8 T cells in ankylosing spondylitis. Each CDR3 protein is one row after TCRdb ran MiXCR on the 5' RACE reads. Of 200,000 to 250,000 distinct CDR3 sequences listed, 7% to 8% are singletons. The source material was blood, either unsorted or a sorted T cell fraction (not recorded which). These receptors all come from a male donor with ankylosing spondylitis. The CDR3 runs from the conserved cysteine through the conserved F or W. The D gene is left open where the match is weak. Expanded clones are given a class, and other clones once, few, many or no size at all.

cdr3_aa cdr3_nt clone_size j_call v_call d_call
CASSPGQPQPQHF TGTGCCAGCAGCCCGGGACAACCTCAGCCCCAGCATTTT - TRBJ1-5 TRBV12-3/TRBV12-4 -
CALVEETQYF TGTGCCTTGGTGGAAGAGACCCAGTACTTC many TRBJ2-5 TRBV30 -
CASSLVGQDTYEQYF TGCGCCAGCAGCTTGGTGGGACAGGACACCTACGAGCAGTACTTC few TRBJ2-7 TRBV5-1 TRBD1
CASSLLGDRSTSGNTIYF TGTGCCAGCAGCTTATTAGGGGACAGGTCAACCTCTGGAAACACCATATATTTT few TRBJ1-3 TRBV7-8 TRBD1
CAWSPGSGGRVWTGELFF TGTGCCTGGAGTCCCGGCTCGGGGGGGCGCGTTTGGACCGGGGAGCTGTTTTTT few TRBJ2-2 TRBV30 TRBD2
CAISSGGYEQYF TGTGCCATCAGTTCAGGGGGCTACGAGCAGTACTTC many TRBJ2-7 TRBV10-3 TRBD1
CSARGGGENTEAFF TGCAGTGCTAGGGGAGGGGGGGAGAACACTGAAGCTTTCTTT many TRBJ1-1 TRBV20-1 -
CASSLPPIAITGYNEQFF TGTGCCAGCAGCCTGCCTCCTATTGCCATAACAGGGTACAATGAGCAGTTCTTC many TRBJ2-1 TRBV11-1 -
CASSSEGITEAFF TGTGCCAGCAGCTCGGAGGGTATCACTGAAGCTTTCTTT many TRBJ1-1 TRBV7-9 -
CSASSSDAGTDTQYF TGCAGTGCTAGCAGCTCAGACGCGGGCACAGATACGCAGTATTTT many TRBJ2-3 TRBV20-1 -
CASSQGRVYEQYF TGTGCCAGCAGCCAAGGCAGGGTATACGAGCAGTACTTC many TRBJ2-7 TRBV4-2 -
CASSSRRRGMNTEAFF TGTGCCAGCAGCTCAAGACGGCGAGGCATGAACACTGAAGCTTTCTTT many TRBJ1-1 TRBV7-6 -
CSVVGLAGGSSYNEQFF TGCAGCGTTGTTGGCCTAGCGGGGGGGAGCTCCTACAATGAGCAGTTCTTC many TRBJ2-1 TRBV29-1 TRBD2
CASSLFSADTQYF TGTGCCAGCAGCTTGTTTTCGGCAGATACGCAGTATTTT many TRBJ2-3 TRBV7-9 -
CSAELREGPWETQYF TGCAGTGCTGAGTTACGGGAGGGCCCATGGGAGACCCAGTACTTC many TRBJ2-5 TRBV20-1 TRBD2
CASKPSGYGYTF TGTGCCAGCAAGCCCAGCGGCTATGGCTACACCTTC many TRBJ1-2 TRBV6-1 -
CASSHQAGGTYNEQFF TGCGCCAGCAGCCATCAAGCGGGGGGAACCTACAATGAGCAGTTCTTC many TRBJ2-1 TRBV4-3 TRBD2
CASTDQGRNEQFF TGTGCCAGCACGGATCAGGGCCGCAATGAGCAGTTCTTC many TRBJ2-1 TRBV7-9 -
CASSLVELGESSYNSPLHF TGCGCCAGCAGCTTGGTGGAGTTGGGGGAAAGCTCCTATAATTCACCCCTCCACTTT - TRBJ1-6 TRBV5-1 -
CSVDGLAAYNEQFF TGCAGCGTTGACGGACTAGCGGCCTACAATGAGCAGTTCTTC many TRBJ2-1 TRBV29-1 TRBD2
CASSFWTGNTGELFF TGTGCCAGCAGTTTTTGGACGGGAAACACCGGGGAGCTGTTTTTT many TRBJ2-2 TRBV28 -
CSASPQEGYQPQHF TGCAGTGCTAGTCCCCAAGAGGGGTATCAGCCCCAGCATTTT many TRBJ1-5 TRBV20-1 -
CASSPVVQHEQYF TGTGCCAGCAGCCCCGTCGTTCAGCACGAGCAGTACTTC many TRBJ2-7 TRBV12-3/TRBV12-4 -
CASSLAVTETQYF TGTGCCAGCAGTTTAGCGGTCACAGAGACCCAGTACTTC many TRBJ2-5 TRBV12-3/TRBV12-4 -
CASGGGETDTQYF TGTGCCAGCGGGGGGGGCGAGACAGATACGCAGTATTTT many TRBJ2-3 TRBV6-1 -
CASSHRGSSYEQYF TGTGCCAGCAGTCACCGGGGGAGCTCCTACGAGCAGTACTTC many TRBJ2-7 TRBV27 -
CASSLVSGSSYEQYF TGTGCCAGCAGCTTAGTATCAGGGAGCTCCTACGAGCAGTACTTC many TRBJ2-7 TRBV7-9 -
CSVEGREGTSAVLAKNIQYF TGCAGCGTTGAAGGCCGAGAGGGGACTAGCGCCGTACTAGCCAAAAACATTCAGTACTTC many TRBJ2-4 TRBV29-1 TRBD2
CSVEVGAGHEQYF TGCAGCGTTGAAGTCGGTGCAGGCCACGAGCAGTACTTC many TRBJ2-7 TRBV29-1 -
CASSDGTSAYNEQFF TGTGCCAGCAGTGACGGGACTAGCGCCTACAATGAGCAGTTCTTC many TRBJ2-1 TRBV6-4 TRBD2
CATSASRGQPQHF TGTGCCACCAGCGCGAGTCGGGGCCAGCCCCAGCATTTT many TRBJ1-5 TRBV15 -
CASSQGLARFTDTQYF TGCGCCAGCAGCCAAGGTCTAGCTAGGTTCACAGATACGCAGTATTTT many TRBJ2-3 TRBV4-3 -
CSARRGGELFF TGCAGTGCCCGAAGGGGCGGGGAGCTGTTTTTT many TRBJ2-2 TRBV20-1 -
CSVWIGGSEQYF TGCAGCGTTTGGATCGGAGGGTCCGAGCAGTACTTC many TRBJ2-7 TRBV29-1 -
CASSPKALTFYGYTF TGTGCCAGCAGTCCGAAGGCGTTGACTTTTTATGGCTACACCTTC - TRBJ1-2 TRBV6-1 -
CASSLEAVAWGGGYTF TGTGCCAGCAGCTTAGAAGCCGTCGCCTGGGGAGGTGGCTACACCTTC many TRBJ1-2 TRBV7-2 -
CSASGTRPYTQYF TGCAGTGCTAGTGGCACTAGACCCTATACGCAGTATTTT many TRBJ2-3 TRBV20-1 -
CSVSVVVEQYF TGCAGCGTTTCGGTGGTTGTCGAGCAGTACTTC many TRBJ2-7 TRBV29-1 -
CASSLRGLVGYNEQFF TGTGCCAGCAGCCTCAGGGGGCTGGTGGGGTACAATGAGCAGTTCTTC - TRBJ2-1 TRBV7-9 TRBD1
CSARALYSGANVLTF TGCAGTGCTAGAGCCCTATATAGTGGGGCCAACGTCCTGACTTTC - TRBJ2-6 TRBV20-1 -
CASSPQGGEIYEQYF TGTGCCAGCAGCCCCCAGGGTGGGGAAATTTACGAGCAGTACTTC many TRBJ2-7 TRBV7-9 -